The 20 T cell receptor beta chains given below trace back to one sample, sequenced in a study of Graves' ophthalmopathy and Graves' hyperthyroidism. The sequenced template was RNA, covering the TCR beta CDR3 region. Second-round multiplex PCR came after a first-round RT-PCR that employed HTBI primers. TCRdb reprocessed the multiplex PCR reads with MiXCR, giving one entry per CDR3 protein. The sample carries 1 million to 1.3 million distinct CDR3 sequences, about 38% recorded once. Sequencing used peripheral blood or thyroid tissue (not recorded which). The receptors derive from an adult man with Graves' hyperthyroidism.

V is TRBV7-6 and J is TRBJ2-5; TRBD2 matches at 11 bases. CDR3 length equals 15 residues. Looked up from germline, CDR1 is SGHVS and CDR2 is FNYEAQ. V shed 5 bases, J shed 3 bases, and the junction held 5 bases outside the gene matches. CDR3 sequence (DNA): TGTGCCAGCAGCGGTAGCGGGGGGGCGAAAGAGACCCAGTACTTC. Residues: CASSGSGGAKETQYF.

The chain joins TRBV11-2 to TRBJ2-7; D not resolved. Trimming removed 5 bases at V and 2 bases at J, with 16 bases between. Germline-derived CDR1 and CDR2 are SGHAT and FQNNGV. CDR3 length: 15 amino acids. In nucleotides, the CDR3 is TGTGCCAGCAGCCGCCAAGGAGCTAGAACCTACGAGCAGTACTTC. Its protein product is CASSRQGARTYEQYF.

A single count supports this clonotype. The chain is built from TRBV15 and TRBJ1-2, with a possible D match to TRBD1 (5 bases). V lost 0 bases to trimming and J lost 10 bases, with 15 bases between them. In germline, CDR1 is LNHNV, CDR2 YYDKDF (reference sequence). The CDR3 loop spans 14 amino acids. This CDR3 is CATSRDIQAGDYTF. The CDR3 coding sequence is TGTGCCACCAGCAGAGATATTCAGGCGGGGGACTACACCTTC.

The V and J genes are TRBV20-1 and TRBJ1-1; 7 nucleotides align to TRBD1. In germline, CDR1 is DFQATT, CDR2 SNEGSKA (reference sequence). This CDR3 contains 15 residues. V shed 5 bases and J 0 bases; nucleotides not matched to a gene: 9. CDR3 DNA sequence: TGCAGTGCTCCAATCGCAGGGGGGCTGAACACTGAAGCTTTCTTT. This codes for CSAPIAGGLNTEAFF.

Ten or more counts support this clonotype. The chain employs TRBV29-1 and TRBJ2-7; D gene unclear. V was trimmed by 4 bases and J by 3 bases, leaving 13 bases between them. CDR1 and CDR2 from the germline V gene are SQVTM and ANQGSEA. The CDR3 covers 13 residues. The CDR3, as DNA: TGCAGCGTTGTGTACACAGCCGACTACGAGCAGTACTTC. Its protein product is CSVVYTADYEQYF.

The gene calls are TRBV3-1 and TRBJ2-7; 10 positions match TRBD1. The CDR3 runs 16 residues. V gave up 10 bases and J gave up 2 bases; unmatched junction bases: 14. Germline-derived CDR1 and CDR2 are LGHDT and YNNKEL (reference sequence). The CDR3 region has the DNA TGTGCCACCAGTGATTCCCGACAGGGGGCAGCCTACGAGCAGTACTTC. Its translation: CATSDSRQGAAYEQYF.

This clonotype was seen repeatedly, ten times or more. CDR3 region: CATLTSTGELFF. The CDR3 nucleotides are TGTGCCACCCTAACTAGCACCGGGGAGCTGTTTTTT. V usage is TRBV10-3 and J usage is TRBJ2-2; maybe TRBD2 (5 bases). This CDR3 spans 12 amino acids. Germline CDR1 and CDR2: ENHRY and SYGVKD. Trimming shortened V by 10 bases and J by 4 bases, and 10 bases separated the two germline ends.

This clonotype was counted only a few times. The chain couples TRBV10-2 to TRBJ1-2, with a weak D call TRBD1 (6 bases). Trimming took 2 bases from V and 1 from J, leaving 17 bases between them. Germline CDR1 reads WSHSY; CDR2 reads SAAADI. The CDR3 consists of 17 residues. The CDR3 nucleotides read TGCGCCAGCAGTGAGCCGGACAGTTTTGGGAATAACTATGGCTACACCTTC. Amino acids: CASSEPDSFGNNYGYTF.

The chain is built from TRBV7-2 and TRBJ2-3; D may be TRBD1 (6 bases). V dropped 5 bases and J dropped 2 bases, with 17 bases sitting between them. In germline, CDR1 is SGHTA, CDR2 FQGNSA. CDR3 length: 16 residues. Here the CDR3 DNA reads TGTGCCAGCAGCCAGAGTCGGGACATATACACAGATACGCAGTATTTT. Translation gives CASSQSRDIYTDTQYF.

This clonotype has a count of ten or more. V is TRBV19 and J is TRBJ1-2, with no clear D. CDR1 and CDR2 (germline): LNHDA, SQIVND (reference sequence). V was shortened by 3 bases and J by 4 bases, with 6 bases between the two germline ends. CDR3 length: 12 residues. The DNA of the CDR3 is TGTGCCAGTAGTATGTCCAGCTATGGCTACACCTTC. Translating gives CASSMSSYGYTF.

The sample holds many counts of this clonotype. The chain has TRBV7-8 and TRBJ2-5; 7 nucleotides line up with TRBD1. Per the germline V gene, CDR1 is SGHVS and CDR2 is FQNEAQ. The CDR3 sequence is 15 residues long. The ends lost 4 bases at V and 5 bases at J; junction bases unmatched: 10. The CDR3 sequence is CASSSATGKDETQYF. The CDR3 DNA is TGTGCCAGCAGCTCTGCGACAGGGAAGGACGAGACCCAGTACTTC.

This sequence joins TRBV6-5 and TRBJ1-1; tentative D call: TRBD1 (5 bases). Trimming removed 6 bases at V and 1 base at J, with 12 bases between. The CDR3 length is 14 residues. CDR1 and CDR2 (germline): MNHEY, SVGAGI. CDR3 DNA: TGTGCCAGCAGACCCCCCAGGGAGAACACTGAAGCTTTCTTT. Translation: CASRPPRENTEAFF.

The rearrangement uses TRBV27 and TRBJ1-5; D not certain. The V and J ends lost 5 bases and 0 bases respectively, with 11 bases between them. Germline CDR1 is MNHEY and CDR2 is SMNVEV (reference sequence). This CDR3 is 15 amino acids long. The CDR3, as DNA: TGTGCCAGCAGTCCGGACCGATATAGCAATCAGCCCCAGCATTTT. This encodes CASSPDRYSNQPQHF.

V gene TRBV3-1 combines with J gene TRBJ2-7; D may match TRBD1 or TRBD2 (6 bases each). This CDR3 has 16 residues. The V and J ends lost 4 bases and 2 bases respectively, with 18 bases between them. From germline, CDR1 is LGHDT and CDR2 YNNKEL (reference sequence). The CDR3 coding sequence is TGTGCCAGCAGCCCCAGAGGTGGGGGGCGAACCTACGAGCAGTACTTC. It translates to CASSPRGGGRTYEQYF.

This clonotype was seen only a few times. The rearrangement joins TRBV12-3 or TRBV12-4 to TRBJ1-5, with TRBD1 identical over 9 bases. This CDR3 region has 15 residues. Losses at the gene ends were 2 bases for V and 5 bases for J; bases not matched to a gene: 4. CDR3 bases: TGTGCCAGCAGTTTAAGGACAGGGGTTGATCAGCCCCAGCATTTT. This gives the protein CASSLRTGVDQPQHF.

This clonotype was seen ten or more times. The rearrangement uses TRBV2 and TRBJ1-1, with D possibly being TRBD1 (5 bases). Trimming stripped 6 bases from V and 10 bases from J, with 18 bases between. The CDR3 has 13 amino acids. Germline assignment: CDR1 SNHLY and CDR2 FYNNEI. CDR3 nucleotide sequence: TGTGCCAGCAGCCCCACGGGGCAGCTTGGAGCTTTCTTT. It yields the protein CASSPTGQLGAFF.

This clonotype has at least ten counts. This chain connects TRBV2 to TRBJ2-5, with D hard to call. Trimming shortened V by 6 bases and J by 2 bases, and 10 bases separated the two germline ends. Germline CDR1 is SNHLY and CDR2 is FYNNEI. CDR3 length: 13 residues. For the CDR3, the DNA is TGTGCCAGCAGGACGGACGAGCAAGAGACCCAGTACTTC. Protein product: CASRTDEQETQYF.

In this sample, this clonotype turned up many times. The chain combines TRBV11-2 with TRBJ2-5, with D perhaps matching TRBD1 (7 bases). CDR1 is SGHAT and CDR2 is FQNNGV in the germline V gene. Trimming stripped 2 bases from V and 4 bases from J, with 8 bases between. The CDR3 loop spans 13 amino acids. The CDR3 here is CASSLQGGETQYF. The CDR3 nucleotides read TGTGCCAGCAGCTTACAGGGGGGAGAGACCCAGTACTTC.

This clonotype was counted at least ten times. The chain is built from TRBV9 and TRBJ2-5; 9 bases match TRBD1. The CDR3 consists of 15 residues. CDR1 and CDR2 (germline): SGDLS, YYNGEE. V lost 4 bases, J lost 1 base, and 5 bases stayed unmatched. CDR3 protein: CASSTQTGGQETQYF. In nucleotides, the CDR3 is TGTGCCAGCAGCACACAGACAGGGGGCCAAGAGACCCAGTACTTC. Full variable domain (missing parts from reference TRBV9 and TRBJ2-5): DSGVTQTPKHLITATGQRVTLRCSPRSGDLSVYWYQQSLDQGLQFLIQYYNGEERAKGNILERFSAQQFPDLHSELNLSSLELGDSALYFCASSTQTGGQETQYFGPGTRLLVL.

This clonotype was seen repeatedly, ten times or more. The V and J genes are TRBV7-9 and TRBJ2-5; the D gene is possibly TRBD1 (5 bases). The CDR3 spans 14 residues. In germline, CDR1 is SEHNR, CDR2 FQNEAQ (reference sequence). The germline V and J ends were trimmed by 5 bases and 13 bases, with 23 bases remaining between them. The CDR3 here is CASSPQTDGHLRYF. The CDR3 nucleotides are TGTGCCAGCAGCCCGCAGACGGACGGACACCTTCGGTACTTC.